These T cell receptor beta chains were read from a single sample in a study of blood T cell repertoires in COVID-19. Assay used: immunoSEQ multiplex PCR; TCRdb lists only in-frame clones, some missing. The sample holds some 250,000 clones, 60% to 75% seen once. What was sequenced was peripheral blood. The receptors here all came from a woman older than 75 with acute or convalescent COVID-19. CDR3s include the opening cysteine and the closing phenylalanine or tryptophan. A D gene is named only where the DNA matches it firmly. For some rows the clone size is stated as once, few or many, or as a class when expanded; others skip it.

size,V,J,length,D,DNA,CDR3
NA,TRBV6-5,TRBJ1-3,14,NA,TGTGCCAGCACCATAGGACAGTCTGGAAACACCATATATTTT,CASTIGQSGNTIYF
NA,TRBV10-3,TRBJ1-2,16,TRBD1,TGTGCCATCAGTGAGGGACAGGGAGGCCCAAGGGCTGGCTACACCTTC,CAISEGQGGPRAGYTF
NA,TRBV5-1,TRBJ2-5,15,TRBD2,TGCGCCAGCAGCTCGGGACTAGCGGGAGGCGAGACCCAGTACTTC,CASSSGLAGGETQYF
few,TRBV2,TRBJ2-7,15,TRBD1,TGTGCCAGCAGCCTACAGGGGCCCTCCTGGAACGAGCAGTACTTC,CASSLQGPSWNEQYF
NA,TRBV27,TRBJ2-3,17,NA,TGTGCCAGCAGTTTAACCGGGACAAGAGCTAGCACAGATACGCAGTATTTT,CASSLTGTRASTDTQYF
NA,TRBV9,TRBJ1-1,16,NA,TGTGCCAGCAGCGCAGGACGGACAACCCGGAACACTGAAGCTTTCTTT,CASSAGRTTRNTEAFF
NA,TRBV29-1,TRBJ2-6,13,NA,TGCAGCGGAACAGGGTCTGGGGCCAACGTCCTGACTTTC,CSGTGSGANVLTF
NA,TRBV6-5,TRBJ1-3,15,NA,TGTGCCAGCAGCTATTCTCCCAACTCTGGAAACACCATATATTTT,CASSYSPNSGNTIYF
NA,TRBV29-1,TRBJ1-2,16,NA,TGCAGCGTTGAAGATCGGGCCGGACAGAAGAAGAGGGGCTACACCTTC,CSVEDRAGQKKRGYTF
NA,TRBV6-6,TRBJ2-2,13,TRBD1,TGTGCCAGCAGACTCCGGGACAGCGGGGAGCTGTTTTTT,CASRLRDSGELFF
NA,TRBV19,TRBJ1-5,15,NA,TGTGCCAGTAGTATACAGGGTTATAGCAATCAGCCCCAGCATTTT,CASSIQGYSNQPQHF
NA,TRBV27,TRBJ1-1,15,NA,TGTGCCAGCAGACTACAACAGGGCCCCCTAACTGAAGCTTTCTTT,CASRLQQGPLTEAFF
few,TRBV27,TRBJ2-7,13,TRBD1,TGTGCCAGCAGGCGGACAGGGACCTACGAGCAGTACTTC,CASRRTGTYEQYF
NA,TRBV30,TRBJ2-7,13,TRBD1,TGTGCCTGGAGTCCACAGGGGGGAGGATCCCAGTACTTC,CAWSPQGGGSQYF
NA,TRBV15,TRBJ1-3,15,NA,TGTGCCACCAGCAGCCACCGGGACACTGGAAACACCATATATTTT,CATSSHRDTGNTIYF
NA,TRBV7-2,TRBJ2-1,16,TRBD2,TGTGCCAGCAGCTTAGGCTACGCGGGGGGTTTGGGTGAGCAGTTCTTC,CASSLGYAGGLGEQFF
NA,TRBV28,TRBJ1-3,14,NA,TGTGCCAGCAGTTCAACGACAGGTGGAAACACCATATATTTT,CASSSTTGGNTIYF
NA,TRBV11-2,TRBJ2-6,15,TRBD1,TGTGCCAGCAGCTTACAGGGGGCTGGGGCCAACGTCCTGACTTTC,CASSLQGAGANVLTF
NA,TRBV20-1,TRBJ2-6,15,NA,TGCAGTGCTAGTGGTCAGGGGTCTGGGGCCAACGTCCTGACTTTC,CSASGQGSGANVLTF
NA,TRBV7-8,TRBJ2-5,14,NA,TGTGCCAGCAGACAGATTAGGTTCCAAGAGACCCAGTACTTC,CASRQIRFQETQYF
NA,TRBV6-5,TRBJ2-7,15,TRBD2,TGTGCCAGCAGGGGGGGGTTTTATTCCCCCTACGAGCAGTACTTC,CASRGGFYSPYEQYF
few,TRBV19,TRBJ1-2,13,NA,TGTGCCAGTAGTTGGGGGGTAGGCTATGGCTACACCTTC,CASSWGVGYGYTF
NA,TRBV6-5,TRBJ2-2,15,TRBD1,TGTGCCAGCACCTACAGGGGGCGGACCACCGGGGAGCTGTTTTTT,CASTYRGRTTGELFF
NA,TRBV27,TRBJ2-5,17,NA,TGTGCCAGCAGTTTAGATCGAGCAGGGCTAAGCCAAGAGACCCAGTACTTC,CASSLDRAGLSQETQYF
NA,TRBV3-1/TRBV3-2,TRBJ1-1,16,TRBD1,TGTGCCAGCAGCCGAGACAGGGTTCGGGTGAACACTGAAGCTTTCTTT,CASSRDRVRVNTEAFF
NA,TRBV3-1/TRBV3-2,TRBJ2-5,16,TRBD2,TGTGCCAGCAGCCAAGGTGGAAGGACTAGCCCAAAGACCCAGTACTTC,CASSQGGRTSPKTQYF
NA,TRBV3-1/TRBV3-2,TRBJ1-3,15,TRBD1,TGTGCCAGCAGTCGACAGGGTGGATCTGGAAACACCATATATTTT,CASSRQGGSGNTIYF
NA,TRBV11-3,TRBJ2-7,17,TRBD2,TGTGCCAGCAGCTTAGGGGCCGGGGGGGACGGGACCTACGAGCAGTACTTC,CASSLGAGGDGTYEQYF
NA,TRBV10-2,TRBJ2-5,14,NA,TGCGCCAGCGGGGGGGCGGAAAGAGGAGAGACCCAGTACTTC,CASGGAERGETQYF
NA,TRBV19,TRBJ1-6,17,TRBD1,TGTGCCAGTAGTACGTCCCGGGACAGGGGTAGGAATTCACCCCTCCACTTT,CASSTSRDRGRNSPLHF
NA,TRBV5-1,TRBJ1-6,16,NA,TGCGCCAGCAGCGCCCCCGGGACACGGAACAATTCACCCCTCCACTTT,CASSAPGTRNNSPLHF
NA,TRBV29-1,TRBJ1-2,10,NA,TGCAGCGTTGATACAGATGGCTACACCTTC,CSVDTDGYTF
NA,TRBV27,TRBJ1-2,15,TRBD1,TGTGCCAGCAGTTTATTGGGAGACAGGGGGTATGGCTACACCTTC,CASSLLGDRGYGYTF
NA,TRBV6-5,TRBJ2-6,16,TRBD1,TGTGCCAGCAGTTACTCGAGGACAGGTGGGGCCAACGTCCTGACTTTC,CASSYSRTGGANVLTF
few,TRBV7-2,TRBJ2-3,13,NA,TGTGCCAGCAGGGGTACTAGGGGGGATACGCAGTATTTT,CASRGTRGDTQYF
NA,TRBV6-5,TRBJ2-7,15,TRBD2,TGTGCCAGCTCCACGACTAGCGGGAGGGTCCCCGAGCAGTACTTC,CASSTTSGRVPEQYF
NA,TRBV7-9,TRBJ1-4,15,TRBD1,TGTGCCAGCAGCTCCGGGACAGGGGGCTATGAAAAACTGTTTTTT,CASSSGTGGYEKLFF
NA,TRBV3-1/TRBV3-2,TRBJ1-2,14,NA,TGTGCCAGCAGCCGCCGACAGACGAACTATGGCTACACCTTC,CASSRRQTNYGYTF
NA,TRBV10-1,TRBJ1-1,18,TRBD1,TGCGCCAGCAGTGAGGATTGGACAGGCAGGGATGGGGACACTGAAGCTTTCTTT,CASSEDWTGRDGDTEAFF
NA,TRBV2,TRBJ1-1,12,NA,TGTGCCAGCATGCTTCAGTACACTGAAGCTTTCTTT,CASMLQYTEAFF
NA,TRBV2,TRBJ2-4,15,TRBD2,TGTGCCAGCAGGGGACTAGCGGAGCCCAAAAACATTCAGTACTTC,CASRGLAEPKNIQYF
NA,TRBV21-1,TRBJ1-1,15,NA,TGTGCCAGCAGCAAAGCGCGACACTTGAACACTGAAGCTTTCTTT,CASSKARHLNTEAFF
NA,TRBV12-3/TRBV12-4,TRBJ1-2,12,NA,TGTGCCAGCAGGGACAGACACTATGGCTACACCTTC,CASRDRHYGYTF
many,TRBV7-6,TRBJ2-5,18,TRBD2,TGTGCCAGCAGCTTAGTAGGATGGTCGACTAGCGGGCAAGAGACCCAGTACTTC,CASSLVGWSTSGQETQYF
NA,TRBV4-2,TRBJ1-6,17,TRBD1,TGTGCCAGCAGCCCCCCATCCGGGACAGCGCAAAATTCACCCCTCCACTTT,CASSPPSGTAQNSPLHF
many,TRBV7-9,TRBJ1-1,12,NA,TGTGCCAGCAGCTCGCAATGGACTGGGGCTTTCTTT,CASSSQWTGAFF
NA,TRBV7-9,TRBJ2-2,15,TRBD1,TGTGCCAGCAGCTTCGACAGGGGGCGGAGCGGGGAGCTGTTTTTT,CASSFDRGRSGELFF
NA,TRBV19,TRBJ2-7,15,TRBD2,TGTGCCAGTAGGGGAGCGACTAGCGGGACCTACGAGCAGTACTTC,CASRGATSGTYEQYF
NA,TRBV7-2,TRBJ2-1,18,TRBD1,TGTGCCAGCAGCTTAGTCGGGACAGGGAAAGCCTCCTACAATGAGCAGTTCTTC,CASSLVGTGKASYNEQFF
NA,TRBV11-3,TRBJ2-3,14,TRBD1,TGTGCCAGCAGCCGACAGGGTCGCGCAGATACGCAGTATTTT,CASSRQGRADTQYF
NA,TRBV10-2,TRBJ2-2,17,NA,TGCGCCAGCACCGATCGGGAGACAGGGTTAAACACCGGGGAGCTGTTTTTT,CASTDRETGLNTGELFF
few,TRBV19,TRBJ2-3,13,NA,TGTGCCAGTAGCCACGCGGGCACAGATACGCAGTATTTT,CASSHAGTDTQYF